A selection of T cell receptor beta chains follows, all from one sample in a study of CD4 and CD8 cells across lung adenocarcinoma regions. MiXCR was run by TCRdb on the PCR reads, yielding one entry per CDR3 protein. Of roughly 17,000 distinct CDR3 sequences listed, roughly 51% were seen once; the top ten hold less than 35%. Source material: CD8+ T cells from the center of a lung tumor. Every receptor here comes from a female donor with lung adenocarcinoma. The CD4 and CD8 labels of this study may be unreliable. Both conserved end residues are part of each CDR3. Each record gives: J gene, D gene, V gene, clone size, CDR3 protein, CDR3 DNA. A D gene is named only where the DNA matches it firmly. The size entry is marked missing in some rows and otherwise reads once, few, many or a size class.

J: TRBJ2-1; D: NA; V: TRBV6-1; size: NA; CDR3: CASSRVNEQFF; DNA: TGTGCCAGCTCGAGGGTAAATGAGCAGTTCTTC
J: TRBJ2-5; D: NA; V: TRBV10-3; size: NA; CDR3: CAGQGGRDRETQYF; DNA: TGTGCGGGGCAAGGGGGGCGTGACCGAGAGACCCAGTACTTC
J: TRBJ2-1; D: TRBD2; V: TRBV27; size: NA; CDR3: CASSITSGGASEQFF; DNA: TGTGCCAGCAGTATAACTAGCGGGGGGGCGAGTGAGCAGTTCTTC
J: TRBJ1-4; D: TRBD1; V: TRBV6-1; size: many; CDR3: CASSRAGGTDYNEKLFF; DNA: TGTGCCAGCAGTAGAGCAGGGGGGACCGATTATAATGAAAAACTGTTTTTT
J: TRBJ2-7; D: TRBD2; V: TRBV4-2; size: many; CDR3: CASSQGTSGGEQYF; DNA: TGTGCCAGCAGCCAAGGGACTAGCGGGGGCGAGCAGTACTTC
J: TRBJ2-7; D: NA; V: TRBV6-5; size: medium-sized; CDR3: CASSYSRTATEQYF; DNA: TGTGCCAGCAGTTACTCGCGGACAGCCACAGAGCAGTACTTC
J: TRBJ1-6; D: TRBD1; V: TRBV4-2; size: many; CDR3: CASSLMTGVYSPLHF; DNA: TGTGCCAGCAGCCTAATGACAGGGGTATATTCACCCCTCCACTTT
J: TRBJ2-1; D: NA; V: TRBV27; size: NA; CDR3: CASTMGAGMSSYNEQFF; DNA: TGTGCCAGCACCATGGGGGCCGGGATGAGCTCCTACAATGAGCAGTTCTTC
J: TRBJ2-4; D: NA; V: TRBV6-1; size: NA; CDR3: CAGRGRGAKDTQYF; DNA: TGTGCCGGCCGGGGGAGAGGGGCGAAAGATACTCAGTATTTC
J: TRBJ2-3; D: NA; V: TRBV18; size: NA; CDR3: CASSVAEDTQYF; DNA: TGTGCCAGCTCCGTGGCGGAAGATACGCAGTATTTT
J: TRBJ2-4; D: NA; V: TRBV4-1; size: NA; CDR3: CASSQADAGRGAKNIQYF; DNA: TGCGCCAGCAGCCAAGCAGACGCGGGGCGGGGAGCCAAAAATATTCAGTACTTC
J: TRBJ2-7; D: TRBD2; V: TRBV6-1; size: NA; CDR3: CASRASGRRTTETQYF; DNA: TGTGCCAGCAGGGCTAGCGGGCGCCGTACCACAGAGACGCAGTACTTC
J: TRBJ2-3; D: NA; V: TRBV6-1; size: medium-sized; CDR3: CASSMGETDTQYF; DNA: TGTGCCAGCAGCATGGGGGAGACAGATACGCAGTATTTT
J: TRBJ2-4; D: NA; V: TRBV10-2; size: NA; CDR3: CASSEPGENIQYF; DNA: TGCGCCAGCAGTGAACCTGGGGAAAACATTCAGTACTTC
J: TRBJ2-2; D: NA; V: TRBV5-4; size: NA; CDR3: CASSRRGGELFF; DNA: TGTGCCAGCAGCCGCAGGGGCGGGGAGCTGTTTTTT
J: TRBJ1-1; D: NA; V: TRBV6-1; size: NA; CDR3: CASSFGGEITEAFF; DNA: TGTGCCAGCTCCTTCGGGGGCGAGATCACTGAAGCTTTCTTT
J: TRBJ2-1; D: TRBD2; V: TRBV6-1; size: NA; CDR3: CASSVSRGLPGLAFEQFF; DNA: TGTGCCAGCAGTGTTTCCAGGGGTCTCCCGGGACTAGCGTTTGAGCAGTTCTTC
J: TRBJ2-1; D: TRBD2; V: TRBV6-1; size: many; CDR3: CASSDLAGGVSYNEQFF; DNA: TGTGCCAGCAGTGACTTAGCGGGGGGCGTCTCCTACAATGAGCAGTTCTTC
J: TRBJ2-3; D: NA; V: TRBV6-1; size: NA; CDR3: CASSESISTDTQYF; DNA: TGTGCCAGCAGTGAATCCATATCTACAGATACGCAGTATTTT
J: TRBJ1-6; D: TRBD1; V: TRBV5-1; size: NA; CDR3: CASSAGGGTGHSPLHF; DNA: TGCGCCAGCAGCGCCGGGGGGGGGACAGGGCATTCACCCCTCCACTTT
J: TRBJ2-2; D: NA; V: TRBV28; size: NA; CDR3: CASTPQAGARELFF; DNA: TGTGCCAGCACCCCCCAGGCGGGCGCCCGGGAGCTGTTTTTT
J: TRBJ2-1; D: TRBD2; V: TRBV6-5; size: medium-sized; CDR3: CASRPKRGVSYNEQFF; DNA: TGTGCCAGCAGACCCAAGCGGGGGGTAAGCTACAATGAGCAGTTCTTC
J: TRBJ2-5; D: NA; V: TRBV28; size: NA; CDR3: CASSSPGKQETQYF; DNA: TGTGCCAGCAGTTCGCCCGGGAAGCAAGAGACCCAGTACTTC
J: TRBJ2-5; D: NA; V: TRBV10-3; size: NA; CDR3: CRGRGLRDKDTQYF; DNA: TGTCGCGGCAGGGGACTGCGGGACAAAGACACTCAGTACTTC
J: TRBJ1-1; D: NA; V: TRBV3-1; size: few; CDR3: CASSLGQLNTEAFF; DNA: TGTGCCAGCAGCTTAGGACAGTTAAACACTGAAGCTTTCTTT
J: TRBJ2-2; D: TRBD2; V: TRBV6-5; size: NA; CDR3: CASSYEAPPAAGGVTGELFF; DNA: TGTGCCAGCAGTTACGAGGCTCCCCCGGCAGCGGGAGGGGTCACCGGGGAGCTGTTTTTT
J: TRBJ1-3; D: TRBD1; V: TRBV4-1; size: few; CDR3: CASSQVQGAISLAGNTIYF; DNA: TGCGCCAGCAGCCAAGTCCAGGGGGCTATTTCTCTAGCTGGAAACACCATATATTTT
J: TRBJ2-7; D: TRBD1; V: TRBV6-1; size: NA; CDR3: CASSPRGLPATDMQYF; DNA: TGTGCCAGCAGTCCTAGGGGGCTGCCAGCCACAGATATGCAGTACTTC
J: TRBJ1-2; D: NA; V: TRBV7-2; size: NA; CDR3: CASSFTGSYGYTF; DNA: TGTGCCAGCAGCTTTACTGGGAGCTATGGCTACACCTTC
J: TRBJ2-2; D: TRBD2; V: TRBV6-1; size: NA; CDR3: CASSEGTSGGINTGAQFF; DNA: TGTGCCAGCAGTGAAGGGACTAGCGGGGGGATAAACACAGGGGCGCAGTTTTTT
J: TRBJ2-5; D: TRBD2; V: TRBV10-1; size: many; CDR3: CASSESMGGSQETQYF; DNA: TGCGCCAGCAGTGAGTCGATGGGGGGGAGCCAAGAGACCCAGTACTTC
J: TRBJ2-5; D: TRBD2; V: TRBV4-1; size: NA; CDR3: CASSRAGGGGGDPETQYF; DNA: TGCGCCAGCAGCCGAGCGGGGGGGGGCGGCGGTGACCCAGAGACCCAGTACTTC
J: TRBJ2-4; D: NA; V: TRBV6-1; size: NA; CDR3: CASSVTGQPAKDTQYF; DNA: TGTGCGAGCAGTGTTACGGGGCAGCCAGCCAAAGATACGCAGTATTTC
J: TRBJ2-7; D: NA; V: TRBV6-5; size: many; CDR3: CASRLTGNSYEQYF; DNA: TGTGCCAGCAGACTCACAGGAAACTCCTACGAGCAGTACTTC
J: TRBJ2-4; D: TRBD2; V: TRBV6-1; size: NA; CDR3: CASSRGLAGGAKNMQYF; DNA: TGTGCCAGCAGTCGAGGACTGGCGGGGGGAGCCAAAAACATGCAGTATTTC
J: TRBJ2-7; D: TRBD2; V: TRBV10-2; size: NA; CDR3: CASSGVGGSGSGYEQYF; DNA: TGCGCCAGCAGTGGGGTGGGGGGTAGCGGGAGTGGATACGAGCAGTACTTC
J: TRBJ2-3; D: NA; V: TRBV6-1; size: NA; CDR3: CASSATGLSTKNTQYF; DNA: TGTGCCAGCAGTGCTACGGGGCTGTCAACCAAAAACACGCAGTACTTT
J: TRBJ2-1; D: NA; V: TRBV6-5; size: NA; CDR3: CASSLQGTYNEQFF; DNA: TGTGCCAGCAGTTTACAGGGAACCTACAATGAGCAGTTCTTC
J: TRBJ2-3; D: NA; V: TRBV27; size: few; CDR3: CAGSWGGVTDTQYF; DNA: TGTGCCGGCAGTTGGGGCGGGGTCACAGATACGCAGTATTTT
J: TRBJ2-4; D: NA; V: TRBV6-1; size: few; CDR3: CASSGSSGTKNIQYF; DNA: TGTGCCAGCAGTGGTAGTAGCGGAACCAAAAACATTCAGTACTTC
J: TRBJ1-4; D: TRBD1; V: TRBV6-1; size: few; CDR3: CASRQGGLNEKLFF; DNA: TGTGCCAGCAGACAGGGGGGCCTTAATGAAAAACTGTTTTTT
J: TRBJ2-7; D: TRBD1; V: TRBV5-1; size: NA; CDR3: CASSSKGDSAYEQYF; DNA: TGCGCCAGCAGCTCGAAAGGGGACAGCGCCTACGAGCAGTACTTC
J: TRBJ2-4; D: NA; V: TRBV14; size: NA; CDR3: CASSQEGLRATDIQYF; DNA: TGTGCCAGCAGCCAAGAGGGGCTGCGAGCCACAGACATTCAGTACTTC
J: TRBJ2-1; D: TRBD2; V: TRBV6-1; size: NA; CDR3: CASWGLAGESYNEQFF; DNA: TGTGCCAGCTGGGGACTAGCGGGAGAGAGCTACAATGAGCAGTTCTTC
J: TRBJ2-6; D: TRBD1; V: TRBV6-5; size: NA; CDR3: CASSSGTAGANVLTF; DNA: TGTGCCAGCAGTTCCGGGACAGCTGGGGCCAACGTCCTGACTTTC
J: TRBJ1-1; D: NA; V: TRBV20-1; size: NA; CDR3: CSAQGAGNTEAFF; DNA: TGCAGTGCTCAAGGGGCCGGGAACACTGAAGCTTTCTTT
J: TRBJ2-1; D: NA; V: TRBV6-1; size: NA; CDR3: CASSEFWEQFF; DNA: TGTGCCAGCAGTGAATTCTGGGAGCAGTTCTTC
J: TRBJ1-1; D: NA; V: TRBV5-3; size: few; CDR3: CARSGEEGGVTKAFF; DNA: TGTGCCAGAAGCGGAGAAGAGGGGGGGGTCACTAAAGCTTTCTTT
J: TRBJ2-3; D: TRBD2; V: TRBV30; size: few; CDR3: CACGLASDTQYF; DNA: TGTGCCTGTGGACTAGCTTCAGATACGCAGTATTTT
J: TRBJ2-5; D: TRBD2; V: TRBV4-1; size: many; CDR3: CASSTTSGGAGWGETQYF; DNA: TGCGCCAGCAGCACGACTAGCGGGGGGGCCGGTTGGGGGGAGACCCAGTACTTC
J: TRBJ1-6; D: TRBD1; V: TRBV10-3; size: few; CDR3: CAISDGQGGPNSPLHF; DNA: TGTGCCATCAGTGATGGACAGGGAGGCCCAAATTCACCCCTCCACTTT
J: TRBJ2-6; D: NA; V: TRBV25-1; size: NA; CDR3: CASSEWAGAYVLSF; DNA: TGTGCCAGCAGTGAATGGGCGGGGGCCTACGTCCTGTCCTTC
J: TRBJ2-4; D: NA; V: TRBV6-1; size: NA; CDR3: CAGPGRGGKNMQYF; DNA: TGTGCCGGCCCGGGGCGGGGAGGCAAAAACATGCAGTACTTC